The rows below give T cell receptor beta chains drawn from one sample of a study of neurological immune-mediated disorders. TCRdb ran MiXCR on the 5' RACE reads and lists one entry per CDR3 protein. Found here are around 16,000 distinct CDR3 sequences, roughly 14% of them singletons; the top ten hold roughly 15%. Specimen: PBMCs. Source of these receptors: a man aged 55-75 years with HTLV-1-associated myelopathy (HAM/TSP). Each CDR3 is given with its conserved first and last residue. The D gene is left open where the match is weak. Some rows have no size entry. The others give once, few or many, or a class for an expanded clone.

d_gene: -
abundance: medium-sized
j_gene: TRBJ2-5
v_gene: TRBV5-5
CDR3nt: TGTGCCAGCAGCCCTGTCCCGCAAGAGACCCAGTACTTC
CDR3aa: CASSPVPQETQYF

d_gene: TRBD1
abundance: many
j_gene: TRBJ2-1
v_gene: TRBV5-1
CDR3nt: TGCGCCAGCAGCTTAACAGGGGGGCGAAGTGAGCAGTTCTTC
CDR3aa: CASSLTGGRSEQFF

d_gene: -
abundance: many
j_gene: TRBJ1-2
v_gene: TRBV6-5
CDR3nt: TGTGCCAGCTGGGCAGGGGAATACTATGGCTACACCTTC
CDR3aa: CASWAGEYYGYTF

d_gene: -
abundance: many
j_gene: TRBJ2-3
v_gene: TRBV29-1
CDR3nt: TGCAGCGTTGAAGATGGGGGCAGTACGCAGTATTTT
CDR3aa: CSVEDGGSTQYF

d_gene: TRBD2
abundance: many
j_gene: TRBJ2-1
v_gene: TRBV5-5
CDR3nt: TGTGCCAGCAGCTTGGGGGCCGGAGCGGGGGGGCCCCGTTATGAGCAGTTCTTC
CDR3aa: CASSLGAGAGGPRYEQFF

d_gene: -
abundance: many
j_gene: TRBJ2-7
v_gene: TRBV10-3
CDR3nt: TGTGCCATCAGTGAGTACCACGACAATTCCTACGAGCAGTACTTC
CDR3aa: CAISEYHDNSYEQYF

d_gene: -
abundance: -
j_gene: TRBJ1-6
v_gene: TRBV7-2
CDR3nt: TGTGCCAGCAGCTTATACCGGGGGACGTATAATTCACCCCTCCACTTT
CDR3aa: CASSLYRGTYNSPLHF

d_gene: -
abundance: many
j_gene: TRBJ2-3
v_gene: TRBV20-1
CDR3nt: TGCAGTGCTCGTTCCGGGACTCACACAGATACGCAGTATTTT
CDR3aa: CSARSGTHTDTQYF

d_gene: -
abundance: many
j_gene: TRBJ2-7
v_gene: TRBV4-1
CDR3nt: TGCGCCAGCAGCCGTACCATCAGGGCAGGGGGAGGCGAGCAGTACTTC
CDR3aa: CASSRTIRAGGGEQYF

d_gene: -
abundance: -
j_gene: TRBJ2-1
v_gene: TRBV11-2
CDR3nt: TGTGCCAGCAGCTTAGAAGGCGCCGAGCAGTTCTTC
CDR3aa: CASSLEGAEQFF

d_gene: -
abundance: many
j_gene: TRBJ1-2
v_gene: TRBV5-6
CDR3nt: TGTGCCAGCAGTTGGGGGCGCGACTATGGCTACACCTTC
CDR3aa: CASSWGRDYGYTF

d_gene: -
abundance: -
j_gene: TRBJ2-7
v_gene: TRBV5-1
CDR3nt: TGCGCCAGCAGTCCCGGTGGGGGTTTCGTCGAGCAGTACTTC
CDR3aa: CASSPGGGFVEQYF

d_gene: -
abundance: many
j_gene: TRBJ1-5
v_gene: TRBV20-1
CDR3nt: TGCAGTGCTAGAGATCCGGCAGGGAACCGGCCCCAGCATTTT
CDR3aa: CSARDPAGNRPQHF

d_gene: -
abundance: many
j_gene: TRBJ2-1
v_gene: TRBV20-1
CDR3nt: TGCAGTGCCCGACAGTCCAATTCCTACAATGAGCAGTTCTTC
CDR3aa: CSARQSNSYNEQFF

d_gene: -
abundance: many
j_gene: TRBJ2-5
v_gene: TRBV20-1
CDR3nt: TGCAGTGCTGGGGAGACCACCCAAGAGACCCAGTACTTC
CDR3aa: CSAGETTQETQYF

d_gene: TRBD1
abundance: many
j_gene: TRBJ1-1
v_gene: TRBV10-3
CDR3nt: TGTGCCATCAGCGACAGGGGGGACACTGAAGCTTTCTTT
CDR3aa: CAISDRGDTEAFF

d_gene: TRBD2
abundance: many
j_gene: TRBJ2-1
v_gene: TRBV11-2
CDR3nt: TGTGCCAGCAGCTCCCGGAGGTCTAGCGGGGGGGTCATCCTCAATGAGCAGTTCTTC
CDR3aa: CASSSRRSSGGVILNEQFF

d_gene: TRBD1
abundance: medium-sized
j_gene: TRBJ1-3
v_gene: TRBV5-1
CDR3nt: TGCGCCAGCAGCTCAACGCCGGGACAGGGGTCCTCTGGAAACACCATATATTTT
CDR3aa: CASSSTPGQGSSGNTIYF

d_gene: -
abundance: many
j_gene: TRBJ1-5
v_gene: TRBV20-1
CDR3nt: TGCAGTGCTACATCCGGGGATCAGCCCCAGCATTTT
CDR3aa: CSATSGDQPQHF

d_gene: -
abundance: many
j_gene: TRBJ1-2
v_gene: TRBV5-8
CDR3nt: TGTGCCAGCAGCTCCGCGGGGGGCTACTATGGCTACACCTTC
CDR3aa: CASSSAGGYYGYTF

d_gene: TRBD1
abundance: many
j_gene: TRBJ2-7
v_gene: TRBV7-2
CDR3nt: TGTGCCAGCAGCTTATTTCCCCCGGGACAGGGGGCGGACGAGCAGTACTTC
CDR3aa: CASSLFPPGQGADEQYF

d_gene: -
abundance: many
j_gene: TRBJ1-2
v_gene: TRBV29-1
CDR3nt: TGCAGCGTTGATAGAGGGTCAGGCTACACCTTC
CDR3aa: CSVDRGSGYTF

d_gene: TRBD1
abundance: many
j_gene: TRBJ1-2
v_gene: TRBV6-6
CDR3nt: TGTGCCAGCAGTCTTCAGGGGGGAGGCTACACCTTC
CDR3aa: CASSLQGGGYTF

d_gene: -
abundance: many
j_gene: TRBJ2-1
v_gene: TRBV20-1
CDR3nt: TGCCCTCCCTCGGTCTCCTACAATGAGCAGTTCTTC
CDR3aa: CPPSVSYNEQFF

d_gene: -
abundance: many
j_gene: TRBJ1-2
v_gene: TRBV20-1
CDR3nt: TGCAGTGCTCGGTCTAGGGGCCACAACAGGAACTATGGCTACACCTTC
CDR3aa: CSARSRGHNRNYGYTF

d_gene: -
abundance: large
j_gene: TRBJ1-1
v_gene: TRBV3-1
CDR3nt: TGTGCCAGCAGCCAATCGGATGGACCTCCTGAAGCTTTCTTT
CDR3aa: CASSQSDGPPEAFF

d_gene: TRBD1
abundance: many
j_gene: TRBJ2-7
v_gene: TRBV29-1
CDR3nt: TGCAGCGTCGAGGTTGGGACAGGGGGCGTTGAGCAGTACTTC
CDR3aa: CSVEVGTGGVEQYF

d_gene: -
abundance: -
j_gene: TRBJ1-1
v_gene: TRBV7-2
CDR3nt: TGTGCCAGCAGCTTAGGAGGGTACGCTGAAGCTTTCTTT
CDR3aa: CASSLGGYAEAFF

d_gene: TRBD1
abundance: -
j_gene: TRBJ1-5
v_gene: TRBV10-3
CDR3nt: TGTGCCAGTCGACAGGGGTTCGATCAGCCCCAGCATTTT
CDR3aa: CASRQGFDQPQHF

d_gene: TRBD1
abundance: many
j_gene: TRBJ1-1
v_gene: TRBV10-3
CDR3nt: TGTGCCATCAGCGGACAGGTGAACACTGAAGCTTTCTTT
CDR3aa: CAISGQVNTEAFF

d_gene: -
abundance: -
j_gene: TRBJ2-4
v_gene: TRBV6-5
CDR3nt: TGTGCCAGCAGTTACGCCCTGGGCGGGTCGCCTAACATTCCGTACTTC
CDR3aa: CASSYALGGSPNIPYF

d_gene: -
abundance: many
j_gene: TRBJ1-5
v_gene: TRBV5-6
CDR3nt: TGTGCCAGCAGCTTGGCTTGGCAGCCCCAGCATTTT
CDR3aa: CASSLAWQPQHF